This T cell receptor (beta chain) was identified in a study of blood T cell repertoires in COVID-19 (dated by TCRdb to the early 2020s). General notes on the study: Samples covering the acute and convalescent phases of COVID-19 were provided by collaborators in the United States, Italy and Spain. The material from the prospective study consisted of cDNA or gDNA derived from T cells, B-cell-depleted T cells, or PBMCs. Deeply sampled blood TCRbeta repertoires from subjects exposed to, actively infected with, or recovered from COVID-19 were included in the dataset. The repertoires were released in a freely available public database intended as a resource for research on the immune response to SARS-CoV-2. Samples came from the ongoing ImmuneRACE study (first 160 participants) plus 1,254 subjects from 6 global collaborators. The sample metadata nearly always contained a de-identified subject ID, COVID-19 status, age in years and sex. Where available, HLA class I and class II types were taken from metadata supplied by the sample provider and were not determined by assay-based typing.

Study-level results and caveats: Clinical and demographic metadata were provided uncurated, with the amount varying by source and participant.

The CDR3 runs 14 amino acids, cysteine and phenylalanine included. CDR3 DNA only is kept here, 42 bases in frame from base 1. CDR1 is given as LNHDA and CDR2 as SQIVND, both from the germline V gene (reference sequence). The germline V and J ends show losses of 7 bases and 3 bases respectively, and no gene match explains 5 bases of the junction. Collaborating institutions collected whole blood in K2EDTA tubes following their own protocols. For TCRbeta analysis, collaborator samples were shipped as frozen whole blood, as isolated PBMCs, or as DNA extracted from either sample type. Comment on this clone: The antigen it binds to is not known. No much larger clonotype is one base removed from it; base qualities were not supplied.

The immunoSEQ Assay, a bias-controlled multiplex PCR, was used to amplify TCRbeta CDR3 regions from genomic DNA. The authors' pipeline ran thus. The number of nucleated cells in each sample was estimated from the amplification of reference gene primers within the assay. To quantify the absolute abundance of each unique TCRbeta CDR3 rearrangement, sequence reads were collapsed and filtered. For each sample, productive Simpson clonality was calculated as the square root of Simpson's diversity index over productive rearrangements. The table was pulled from immuneACCESS by TCRdb, which kept in-frame rearrangements only. Such tables lose some clones; where checked, under half of the loss comes from unresolved V genes, and the rest has no known cause. The D gene and trimming were derived from the DNA, and the V and J assignments and clone size from that table. Across this sample there are about 160,000 clones, with around 85% seen only once. The ten largest clones capture about 3% of the sample.

The chain employs TRBV19 and TRBJ2-1, with 8 bases aligning to TRBD1. Sequenced: peripheral blood. This receptor was taken from a human donor with acute or convalescent COVID-19. The donor label of this sample is uncertain. The base sequence is TGTGCCAGTATCCCAACAGGGGGCTACAATGAGCAGTTCTTC. This yields the protein CASIPTGGYNEQFF.